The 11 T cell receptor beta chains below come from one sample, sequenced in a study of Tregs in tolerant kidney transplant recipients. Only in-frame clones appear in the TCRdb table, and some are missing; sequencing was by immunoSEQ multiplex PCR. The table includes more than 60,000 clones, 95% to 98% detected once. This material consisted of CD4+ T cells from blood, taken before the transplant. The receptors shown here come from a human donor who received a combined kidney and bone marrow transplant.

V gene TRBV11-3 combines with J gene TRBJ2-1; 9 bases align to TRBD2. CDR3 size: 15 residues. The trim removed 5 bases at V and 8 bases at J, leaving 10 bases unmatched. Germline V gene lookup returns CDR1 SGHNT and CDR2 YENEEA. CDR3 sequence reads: CASSQGLAQDDEQFF. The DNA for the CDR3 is TGTGCCAGCAGCCAGGGACTAGCTCAGGACGATGAGCAGTTCTTC.

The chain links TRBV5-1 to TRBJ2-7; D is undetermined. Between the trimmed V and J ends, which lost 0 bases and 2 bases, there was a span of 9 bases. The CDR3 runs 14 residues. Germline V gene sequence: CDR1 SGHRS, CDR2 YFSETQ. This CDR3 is CASSLGFGTYEQYF. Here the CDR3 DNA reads TGCGCCAGCAGCTTGGGCTTCGGTACCTACGAGCAGTACTTC.

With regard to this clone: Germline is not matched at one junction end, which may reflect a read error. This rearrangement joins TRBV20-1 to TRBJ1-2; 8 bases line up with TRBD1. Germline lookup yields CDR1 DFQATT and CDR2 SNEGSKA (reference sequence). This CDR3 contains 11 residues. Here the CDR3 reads CSARPTGVIAF. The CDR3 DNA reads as TGCAGTGCTAGACCGACAGGGGTAATCGCCTTC.

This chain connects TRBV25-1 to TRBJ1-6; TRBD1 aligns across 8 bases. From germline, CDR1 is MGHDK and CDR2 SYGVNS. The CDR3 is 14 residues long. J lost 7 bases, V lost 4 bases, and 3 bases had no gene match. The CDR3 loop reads CASSGTGYNSPLHF. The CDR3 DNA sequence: TGTGCCAGCAGTGGGACAGGGTACAATTCACCCCTCCACTTT.

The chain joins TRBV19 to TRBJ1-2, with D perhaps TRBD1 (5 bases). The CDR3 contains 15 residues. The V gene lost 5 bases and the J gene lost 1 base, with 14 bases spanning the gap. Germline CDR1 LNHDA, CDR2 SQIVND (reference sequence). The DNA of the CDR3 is TGTGCCAGTAGTGTCGTAAGGGGCCTTAACTATGGCTACACCTTC. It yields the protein CASSVVRGLNYGYTF.

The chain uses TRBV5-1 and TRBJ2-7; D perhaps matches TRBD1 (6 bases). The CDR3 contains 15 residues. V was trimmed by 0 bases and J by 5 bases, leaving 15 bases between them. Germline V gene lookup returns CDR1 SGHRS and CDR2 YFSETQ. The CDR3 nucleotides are TGCGCCAGCAGCTTGGTGCCTCCGCCAGGGGACGAGCAGTACTTC. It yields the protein CASSLVPPPGDEQYF.

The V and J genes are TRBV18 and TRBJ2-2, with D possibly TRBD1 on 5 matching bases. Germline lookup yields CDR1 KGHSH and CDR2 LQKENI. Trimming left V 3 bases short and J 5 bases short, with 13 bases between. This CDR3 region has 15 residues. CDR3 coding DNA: TGTGCCAGCTCACCCACCGTGTCAGGGACCGGGGAGCTGTTTTTT. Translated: CASSPTVSGTGELFF.

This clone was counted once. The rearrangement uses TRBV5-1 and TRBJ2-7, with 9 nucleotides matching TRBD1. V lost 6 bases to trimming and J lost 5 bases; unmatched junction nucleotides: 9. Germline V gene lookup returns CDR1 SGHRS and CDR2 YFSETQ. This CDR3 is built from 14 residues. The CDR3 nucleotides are TGCGCCAGCATATCAGGGACAGGGTCAAACGAGCAGTACTTC. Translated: CASISGTGSNEQYF.

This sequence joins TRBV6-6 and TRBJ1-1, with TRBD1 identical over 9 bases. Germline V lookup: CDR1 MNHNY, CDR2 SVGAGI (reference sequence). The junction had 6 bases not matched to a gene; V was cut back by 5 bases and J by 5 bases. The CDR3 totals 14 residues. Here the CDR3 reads CASSTGGVGTEAFF. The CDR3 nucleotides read TGTGCCAGCAGTACAGGGGGCGTAGGGACTGAAGCTTTCTTT.

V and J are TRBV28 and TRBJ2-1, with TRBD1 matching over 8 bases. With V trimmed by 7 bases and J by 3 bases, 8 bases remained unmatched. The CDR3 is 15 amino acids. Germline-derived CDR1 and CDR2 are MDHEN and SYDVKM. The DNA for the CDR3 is TGTGCCAGCATTATTGGACAGGGAAGCTACAATGAGCAGTTCTTC. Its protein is CASIIGQGSYNEQFF.

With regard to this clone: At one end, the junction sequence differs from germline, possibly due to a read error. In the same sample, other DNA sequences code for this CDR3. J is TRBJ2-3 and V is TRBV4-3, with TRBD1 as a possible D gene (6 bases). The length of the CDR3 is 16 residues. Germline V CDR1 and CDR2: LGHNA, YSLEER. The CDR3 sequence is CASSQENRVSADTQYF. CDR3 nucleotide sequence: TGCGCCAGCAGCCAAGAGAACAGGGTAAGCGCAGATACGCAATATTTT.